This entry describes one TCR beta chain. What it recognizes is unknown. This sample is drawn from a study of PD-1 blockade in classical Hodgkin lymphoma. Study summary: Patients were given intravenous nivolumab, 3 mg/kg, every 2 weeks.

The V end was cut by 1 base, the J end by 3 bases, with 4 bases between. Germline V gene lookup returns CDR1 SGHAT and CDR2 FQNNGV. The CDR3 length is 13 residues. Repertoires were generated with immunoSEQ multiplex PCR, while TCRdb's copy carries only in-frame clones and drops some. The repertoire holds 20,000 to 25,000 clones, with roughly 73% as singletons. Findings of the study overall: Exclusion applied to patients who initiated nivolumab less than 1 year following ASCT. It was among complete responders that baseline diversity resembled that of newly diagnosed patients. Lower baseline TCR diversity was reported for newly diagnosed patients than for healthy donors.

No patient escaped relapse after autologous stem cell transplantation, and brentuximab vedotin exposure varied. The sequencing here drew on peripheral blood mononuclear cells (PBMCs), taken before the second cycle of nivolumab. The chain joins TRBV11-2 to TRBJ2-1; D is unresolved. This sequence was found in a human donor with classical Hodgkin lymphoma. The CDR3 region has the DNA TGTGCCAGCAGCTTAGGCCACTACAATGAGCAGTTCTTC. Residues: CASSLGHYNEQFF.